The 15 T cell receptor beta chains below were found in one sample sequenced in a study of shared clonotypes between healthy human individuals. Naive CD8 cells were CD45RO-negative, positively selected for CCR7, excluding terminally differentiated effector memory CD45RA+ cells. Assay used: immunoSEQ multiplex PCR; TCRdb lists only in-frame clones, some missing. Of approximately 740,000 clones in the sample, 80% to 95% were seen once. Sequenced sample: naive CD8+ T cells sorted from blood. These receptors came from a man aged 30 to 45 in good health.

This clone was recorded at least ten times. The chain recombines TRBV7-3 with TRBJ2-3, with 7 nucleotides matching TRBD2. The CDR3 totals 15 residues. V was clipped by 3 bases and J by 1 base; unmatched bases: 4. Germline CDR1 and CDR2: SGHTA and FQGTGA. CDR3: CASSFDSGGTDTQYF. The CDR3 DNA reads TGTGCCAGCAGCTTTGACAGCGGGGGCACAGATACGCAGTATTTT.

The V call is TRBV29-1, the J call TRBJ2-7; no definite D call. CDR3 length: 11 residues. V shed 2 bases and J shed 2 bases, with 4 bases lying between them. Germline CDR1 and CDR2: SQVTM and ANQGSEA. CDR3 bases: TGCAGCGTTGAACGGGCCTACGAGCAGTACTTC. It specifies CSVERAYEQYF.

This chain joins TRBV7-9 and TRBJ1-5; no firm D call. Trimming took off 5 bases at V and 6 bases at J, with 14 bases between the two ends. The length of the CDR3 is 14 residues. The V gene's germline CDR1 is SEHNR and CDR2 FQNEAQ (reference sequence). In DNA form, the CDR3 reads TGTGCCAGCAGCCCTGGCTGGGTAGGTCAGCCCCAGCATTTT. This encodes CASSPGWVGQPQHF.

The V and J genes are TRBV30 and TRBJ2-1, with 9 bases lining up with TRBD2. The CDR3 is 16 amino acids. Trimming at V came to 5 bases and at J to 6 bases, leaving 14 bases not matched to a gene. Germline V gene sequence: CDR1 GTSNPN, CDR2 SVGIG (reference sequence). For the CDR3, the DNA is TGTGCCTGGGGACCGGAAAATAGCGGGAGAAGCAATGAGCAGTTCTTC. This encodes CAWGPENSGRSNEQFF.

Turning to this clone: Distinct nucleotide sequences in the sample also encode this CDR3. The rearrangement uses TRBV9 and TRBJ2-7; maybe TRBD2 (7 bases). V dropped 0 bases and J dropped 2 bases, with 9 bases sitting between them. The V gene's germline CDR1 is SGDLS and CDR2 YYNGEE. The CDR3 extends over 14 amino acids. The CDR3 protein is CASSVGGGTYEQYF. DNA of the CDR3: TGTGCCAGCAGCGTAGGCGGGGGCACCTACGAGCAGTACTTC.

For the CDR3, the DNA is TGTGCCTGGACTAGCGGGAGTGGCAATGAGCAGTTCTTC. As protein: CAWTSGSGNEQFF. The chain links TRBV30 to TRBJ2-1, with 10 positions matching TRBD2. CDR3 length: 13 residues. Germline assignment: CDR1 GTSNPN and CDR2 SVGIG (reference sequence). Unmatched junction bases numbered 3, after V lost 4 bases and J lost 6 bases.

This chain connects TRBV28 to TRBJ2-7, with D perhaps matching TRBD1 or TRBD2 (5 bases each). Trimming removed 8 bases at V and 1 base at J, with 15 bases between. The germline gives CDR1 MDHEN, CDR2 SYDVKM. The CDR3 is made up of 14 amino acids. In DNA, the CDR3 is TGTGCCAGCTTATCGGGACGGAGATCCTACGAGCAGTACTTC. Encoded protein: CASLSGRRSYEQYF.

The chain recombines TRBV10-3 with TRBJ1-5, with D tentatively TRBD1 (5 bases). V was trimmed by 3 bases and J by 7 bases, leaving 10 bases between them. The CDR3 extends over 13 amino acids. Germline V gene lookup returns CDR1 ENHRY and CDR2 SYGVKD. CDR3 in amino acids: CAISDRGTQPQHF. The CDR3, as DNA: TGTGCCATCAGTGATCGGGGGACGCAGCCCCAGCATTTT.

The chain has TRBV7-9 and TRBJ2-7; no definite D call. This CDR3 contains 12 residues. From germline, CDR1 is SEHNR and CDR2 FQNEAQ (reference sequence). V lost 4 bases and J 7 bases, leaving 11 bases between the germline ends. This chain's CDR3 is CASSSAPREQYF. The CDR3 DNA sequence: TGTGCCAGCAGCTCAGCACCGCGGGAGCAGTACTTC.

This chain links TRBV28 with TRBJ1-3; tentatively, D is TRBD1 (6 bases). This CDR3 has 16 amino acids. Trimming took 6 bases from V and 4 from J, leaving 19 bases between them. Per germline, CDR1 MDHEN and CDR2 SYDVKM. The CDR3: CASSIPQGFLGNTIYF. Written as DNA, the CDR3 is TGTGCCAGCAGCATTCCACAGGGCTTTCTCGGAAACACCATATATTTT.

This clone was detected once. This chain uses TRBV18 with TRBJ2-1; D may be TRBD2 (5 bases). The CDR3 length is 15 residues. V was trimmed by 2 bases and J by 2 bases, leaving 10 bases between them. Germline V gene data show CDR1 as KGHSH and CDR2 as LQKENI. CDR3 in amino acids: CASSPEGRTYNEQFF. The CDR3 nucleotides read TGTGCCAGCTCACCAGAGGGTCGTACCTACAATGAGCAGTTCTTC.

This clone was detected only a few times. Within the sample, other DNA sequences also encode this same CDR3. The V call is TRBV7-9, the J call TRBJ2-7, with D maybe TRBD2 (5 bases). V was cut by 3 bases and J by 7 bases, with 10 bases left in between. The CDR3 contains 12 residues. Per the germline V gene, CDR1 is SEHNR and CDR2 is FQNEAQ (reference sequence). In DNA, the CDR3 is TGTGCCAGCAGCTTGGGAGCTCGGGAGCAGTACTTC. Protein sequence: CASSLGAREQYF.

The chain employs TRBV19 and TRBJ2-7; 7 bases agree with TRBD1. The CDR3 loop spans 14 amino acids. Germline CDR1 reads LNHDA; CDR2 reads SQIVND (reference sequence). J gave up 3 bases and V 3 bases, and 5 bases lay outside the gene matches. CDR3 coding DNA: TGTGCCAGTAGTATCCAGGGGGTTATCTACGAGCAGTACTTC. Its translation: CASSIQGVIYEQYF.

V gene TRBV4-3 combines with J gene TRBJ1-2; a weak D match, TRBD1 (6 bases). Between the trimmed V and J ends, which lost 6 bases and 8 bases, there was a span of 16 bases. The CDR3 spans 13 residues. The germline gives CDR1 LGHNA, CDR2 YSLEER. The CDR3 is CASSFRGLGGYTF. The CDR3 bases are TGCGCCAGCAGTTTTCGGGGGCTTGGAGGCTACACCTTC.

This sequence joins TRBV30 and TRBJ2-5; D possibly corresponds to TRBD1 (6 bases). The CDR3 consists of 16 residues. CDR1 and CDR2 (germline): GTSNPN, SVGIG (reference sequence). V was cut by 1 base and J by 5 bases, with 20 bases left in between. The CDR3 bases are TGTGCCTGGAGTGAGATTTGGACAGTTTTTCGGGAGACCCAGTACTTC. Amino acids: CAWSEIWTVFRETQYF.